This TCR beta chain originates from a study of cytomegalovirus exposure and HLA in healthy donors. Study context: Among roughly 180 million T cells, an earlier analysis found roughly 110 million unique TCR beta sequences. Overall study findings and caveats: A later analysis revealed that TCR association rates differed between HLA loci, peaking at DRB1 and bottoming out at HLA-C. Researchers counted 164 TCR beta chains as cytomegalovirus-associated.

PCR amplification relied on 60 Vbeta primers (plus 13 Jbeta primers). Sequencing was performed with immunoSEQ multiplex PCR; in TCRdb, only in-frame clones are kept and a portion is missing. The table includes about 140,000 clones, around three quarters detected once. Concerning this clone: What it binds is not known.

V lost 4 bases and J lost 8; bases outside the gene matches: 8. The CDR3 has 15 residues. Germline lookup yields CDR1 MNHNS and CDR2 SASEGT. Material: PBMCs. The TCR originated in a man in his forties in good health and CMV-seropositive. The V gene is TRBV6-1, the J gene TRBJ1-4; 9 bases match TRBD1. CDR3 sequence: CASSGWTGVKEKLFF. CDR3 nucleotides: TGTGCCAGCAGTGGTTGGACAGGGGTGAAAGAAAAACTGTTTTTT.